This T cell receptor beta chain is drawn from a study of CD8+ T cells in alopecia areata. Study overall: The study gave tofacitinib for 6 to 18 months, then 6 months off drug.

Treatment in this sample: oral pan-JAK inhibitor, 5-10 mg twice daily. General study points: Clonality in the scalp and expanded CD8+ clones ranked among the top 100 were significantly decreased by tofacitinib. More clonal than normal scalp was lesional scalp, particularly alopecia totalis/universalis.

Germline values: CDR1 MGHRA, CDR2 YSYEKL. This CDR3 comprises 13 residues. V was clipped by 4 bases and J by 3 bases, with 8 bases between them. This clone was counted only a few times. Antigen: not known. RNA was extracted and reverse transcribed into cDNA as the sequencing template. TCRdb's table, derived via immunoSEQ multiplex PCR, lists solely in-frame clones and lacks some. The sample lists 150,000 to 250,000 clones; about three fifths were seen once. The chain employs TRBV4-1 and TRBJ2-3; D is uncertain. This specimen consisted of CD4+ T cells sorted from blood, obtained at week 4, from a patient treated with tofacitinib. The sequence was obtained from a human donor with alopecia areata. This CDR3 is CASSRKGTDTQYF. The CDR3 DNA reads TGCGCCAGCAGCCGGAAGGGAACAGATACGCAGTATTTT.